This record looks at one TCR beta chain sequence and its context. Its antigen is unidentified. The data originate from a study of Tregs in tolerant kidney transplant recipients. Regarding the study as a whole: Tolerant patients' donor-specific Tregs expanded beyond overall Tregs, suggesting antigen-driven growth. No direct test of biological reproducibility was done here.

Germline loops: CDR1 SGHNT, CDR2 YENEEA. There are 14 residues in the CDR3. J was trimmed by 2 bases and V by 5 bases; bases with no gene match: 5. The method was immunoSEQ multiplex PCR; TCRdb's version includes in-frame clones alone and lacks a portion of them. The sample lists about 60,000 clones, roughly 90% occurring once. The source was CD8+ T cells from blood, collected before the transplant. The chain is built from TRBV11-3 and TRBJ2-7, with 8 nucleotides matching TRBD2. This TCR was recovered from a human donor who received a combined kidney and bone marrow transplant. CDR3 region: CASSLSGGPYEQYF. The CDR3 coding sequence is TGTGCCAGCAGCCTCAGCGGGGGACCCTACGAGCAGTACTTC.